What follows are 4 T cell receptor beta chains derived from one specimen sequenced in a study of blood T cell repertoires in COVID-19. Using immunoSEQ multiplex PCR, the repertoire was profiled, and TCRdb retains in-frame clones only, with some absent. The sample gives tens of thousands of clones, roughly 80% of which show up once; around 4.8% is in the top ten. Sequencing was done on a sample of peripheral blood. These receptors were collected from an elderly woman with active or convalescent COVID-19.

The rearrangement joins TRBV19 to TRBJ1-1, with 8 bases identical to TRBD1. Trimming cost V 6 bases and J 0 bases; bases outside gene matches: 9. The germline gives CDR1 LNHDA, CDR2 SQIVND (reference sequence). The CDR3 runs to 16 residues. The CDR3 reads CASRVGQGRVNTEAFF. CDR3 nucleotides: TGTGCCAGTAGGGTCGGACAGGGTAGGGTGAACACTGAAGCTTTCTTT.

This clone has a handful of counts. The chain carries TRBV9 and TRBJ2-2; D possibly corresponds to TRBD2 (5 bases). CDR3 length: 15 residues. V was cut by 4 bases and J by 6 bases, with 16 bases left in between. The germline V gene has CDR1 SGDLS and CDR2 YYNGEE. The CDR3 nucleotides are TGTGCCAGCAGCCAATCGTCGGGGTACGCCGGGGAGCTGTTTTTT. This codes for CASSQSSGYAGELFF. Drawing the rest from reference TRBV9 and TRBJ2-2, the complete variable domain is DSGVTQTPKHLITATGQRVTLRCSPRSGDLSVYWYQQSLDQGLQFLIQYYNGEERAKGNILERFSAQQFPDLHSELNLSSLELGDSALYFCASSQSSGYAGELFFGEGSRLTVL.

The chain combines TRBV5-1 with TRBJ2-5; TRBD1 matches at 7 bases. V trimming: 4 bases; J trimming: 2 bases; junction bases outside the gene matches: 5. The CDR3 runs to 14 residues. Per the germline V gene, CDR1 is SGHRS and CDR2 is YFSETQ. CDR3 loop: CASSPGTAQETQYF. Written as DNA, the CDR3 is TGCGCCAGCAGCCCAGGGACAGCTCAAGAGACCCAGTACTTC.

J is TRBJ1-1 and V is TRBV29-1; the D is unclear. The length of the CDR3 is 11 residues. Trimming stripped 2 bases from V and 7 bases from J, with 8 bases between. The V gene's germline CDR1 is SQVTM and CDR2 ANQGSEA. DNA for the CDR3: TGCAGCGTTGAAAGGAGAAATGAAGCTTTCTTT. This sequence encodes CSVERRNEAFF.